A selection of T cell receptor beta chains follows, all from one sample in a study of cytomegalovirus exposure and HLA in healthy donors. Clones were sequenced by immunoSEQ multiplex PCR, and TCRdb holds only the in-frame ones, with some missing. The sample lists tens of thousands of clones; less than 10% were seen once. Specimen: PBMCs. These TCRs come from a man aged 45 to 65 in good health and CMV-seronegative. Both conserved end residues are part of each CDR3. D genes are given only for firm matches. For some rows the clone size is stated as once, few or many, or as a class when expanded; others skip it.

V	J	D	size	CDR3	DNA
TRBV6-6	TRBJ2-3	.	.	CASTREVTQYF	TGTGCCAGCACCAGGGAAGTCACGCAGTATTTT
TRBV27	TRBJ1-5	.	few	CASRPGRTDNQPQHF	TGTGCCAGCAGACCCGGGCGGACAGACAATCAGCCCCAGCATTTT
TRBV19	TRBJ1-6	TRBD1	.	CASSTTGTGANNSPLHF	TGTGCCAGTAGTACCACCGGGACAGGGGCGAATAATTCACCCCTCCACTTT
TRBV2	TRBJ1-2	.	few	CASSDSRNYGYTF	TGTGCCAGCAGTGATAGTCGGAACTATGGCTACACCTTC
TRBV4-3	TRBJ1-2	.	few	CASSLDRGAGGYTF	TGCGCCAGCAGCCTCGATCGGGGGGCCGGGGGCTACACCTTC
TRBV12-5	TRBJ1-1	TRBD1	.	CASGFGTGTGNTEAFF	TGTGCTAGTGGTTTCGGGACAGGAACGGGGAACACTGAAGCTTTCTTT
TRBV28	TRBJ2-4	TRBD2	.	CASSTLAGGPGIQYF	TGTGCCAGCAGCACACTAGCGGGGGGGCCGGGCATTCAGTACTTC
TRBV19	TRBJ2-1	.	few	CASSTPYNEQFF	TGTGCCAGTAGTACCCCGTACAATGAGCAGTTCTTC
TRBV19	TRBJ2-5	TRBD1	few	CATTGESETQYF	TGTGCCACTACAGGGGAATCGGAGACCCAGTACTTC
TRBV19	TRBJ1-2	TRBD1	.	CASSPDRGHGYTF	TGTGCCAGTAGTCCGGACAGGGGGCATGGCTACACCTTC
TRBV11-3	TRBJ2-7	.	few	CASSLGSVEDEQYF	TGTGCCAGCAGCTTAGGGTCGGTCGAGGACGAGCAGTACTTC
TRBV5-5	TRBJ2-2	.	.	CASSLQGSIDTGELFF	TGTGCCAGCAGCTTACAGGGCTCAATAGACACCGGGGAGCTGTTTTTT
TRBV7-2	TRBJ2-7	TRBD1	few	CASTPDRGRYEQYF	TGTGCCAGCACCCCGGACAGGGGGAGATACGAGCAGTACTTC
TRBV6-5	TRBJ1-1	TRBD1	.	CASRLQGADTEAFF	TGTGCCAGCAGGTTACAGGGGGCGGACACTGAAGCTTTCTTT
TRBV5-8	TRBJ2-2	TRBD1	few	CASSPGTGEPTGELFF	TGTGCCAGCAGCCCCGGGACAGGGGAGCCCACCGGGGAGCTGTTTTTT
TRBV6-5	TRBJ2-7	TRBD1	few	CASSYSQQGFYEQYF	TGTGCCAGCAGTTACTCGCAACAGGGGTTTTACGAGCAGTACTTC
TRBV19	TRBJ2-7	.	few	CASSITGTYEQYF	TGTGCCAGTAGTATTACGGGAACCTACGAGCAGTACTTC
TRBV5-1	TRBJ2-1	TRBD1	few	CASSFGQGVGEQFF	TGCGCCAGCAGCTTTGGGCAGGGGGTTGGTGAGCAGTTCTTC
TRBV19	TRBJ1-3	TRBD1	few	CASISGQGRSGNTIYF	TGTGCCAGTATCTCTGGACAGGGGCGCTCTGGAAACACCATATATTTT
TRBV6-5	TRBJ1-2	.	.	CASSYRGGAVGYTF	TGTGCCAGCAGTTACCGCGGGGGGGCCGTTGGCTACACCTTC
TRBV18	TRBJ2-7	.	few	CASSKPGYSYEQYF	TGTGCCAGCTCAAAGCCGGGGTACTCCTACGAGCAGTACTTC
TRBV7-9	TRBJ1-6	.	.	CASSLRVGAHNSPLHF	TGTGCCAGCAGCTTAAGAGTAGGGGCCCATAATTCACCCCTCCACTTT
TRBV11-2	TRBJ2-3	.	.	CASSLLRTDTQYF	TGTGCCAGCAGCTTACTCCGCACAGATACGCAGTATTTT
TRBV14	TRBJ2-7	.	few	CASSQEHGRSYEQYF	TGTGCCAGCAGCCAAGAACACGGGAGAAGCTACGAGCAGTACTTC
TRBV28	TRBJ1-1	.	few	CASSGTFF	TGTGCCAGCAGCGGTACTTTCTTT
TRBV4-2	TRBJ2-2	TRBD2	.	CASSQEGASGGPGELFF	TGTGCCAGCAGCCAAGAGGGGGCTAGCGGGGGTCCCGGGGAGCTGTTTTTT
TRBV20-1	TRBJ1-2	TRBD1	few	CSAWTGTGYTF	TGCAGTGCATGGACAGGGACTGGCTACACCTTC
TRBV6-4	TRBJ2-5	.	few	CASSEFGGETQYF	TGTGCCAGCAGTGAATTTGGGGGGGAGACCCAGTACTTC
TRBV7-9	TRBJ2-7	.	.	CASSVRGTYEQYF	TGTGCCAGCAGCGTCCGGGGAACCTACGAGCAGTACTTC